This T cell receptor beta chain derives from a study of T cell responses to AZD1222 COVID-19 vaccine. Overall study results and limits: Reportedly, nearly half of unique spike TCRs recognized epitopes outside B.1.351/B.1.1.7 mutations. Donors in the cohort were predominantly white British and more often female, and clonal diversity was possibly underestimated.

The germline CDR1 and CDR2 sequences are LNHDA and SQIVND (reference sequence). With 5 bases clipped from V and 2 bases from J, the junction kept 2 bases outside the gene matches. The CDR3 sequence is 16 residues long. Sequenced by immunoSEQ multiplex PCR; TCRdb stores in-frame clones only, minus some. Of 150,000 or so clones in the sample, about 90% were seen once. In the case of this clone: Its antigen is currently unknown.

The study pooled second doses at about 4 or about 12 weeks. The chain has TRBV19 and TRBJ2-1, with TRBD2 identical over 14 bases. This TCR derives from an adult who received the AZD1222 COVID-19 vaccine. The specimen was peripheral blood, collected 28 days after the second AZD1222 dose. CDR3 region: CASSSGLAGAYNEQFF. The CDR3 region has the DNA TGTGCCAGTAGTTCGGGACTAGCGGGAGCCTACAATGAGCAGTTCTTC. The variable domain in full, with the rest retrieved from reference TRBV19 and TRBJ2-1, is DGGITQSPKYLFRKEGQNVTLSCEQNLNHDAMYWYRQDPGQGLRLIYYSQIVNDFQKGDIAEGYSVSREKKESFPLTVTSAQKNPTAFYLCASSSGLAGAYNEQFFGPGTRLTVL.